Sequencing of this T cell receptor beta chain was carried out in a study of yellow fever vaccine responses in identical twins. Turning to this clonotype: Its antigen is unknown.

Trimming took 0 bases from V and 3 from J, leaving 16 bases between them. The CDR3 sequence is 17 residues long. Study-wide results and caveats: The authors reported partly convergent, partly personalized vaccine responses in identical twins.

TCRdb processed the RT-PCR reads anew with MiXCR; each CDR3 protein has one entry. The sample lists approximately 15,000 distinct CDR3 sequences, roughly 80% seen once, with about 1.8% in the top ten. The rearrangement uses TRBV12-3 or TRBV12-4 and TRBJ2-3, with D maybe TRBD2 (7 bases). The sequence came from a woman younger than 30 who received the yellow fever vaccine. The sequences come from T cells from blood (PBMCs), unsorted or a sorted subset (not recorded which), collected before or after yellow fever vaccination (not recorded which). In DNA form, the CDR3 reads TGTGCCAGCAGTTTAGCGGCTAGCGGAGGGGGGACAGATACGCAGTATTTT. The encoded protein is CASSLAASGGGTDTQYF.